This T cell receptor beta chain was profiled in a study of regulatory T cells in long-lasting Graves disease. General study points: Among persistent patients, a larger number of public clonotypes were shared (around 3,000) than among newly diagnosed patients (about 1,000).

Time point specified: newly diagnosed GD, antithyroid drugs for less than 3 months. Preparation of the TCR library used RNA extracted from PBMCs. Tubes containing EDTA received 7 to 10 milliliters of drawn peripheral blood. The authors built TCR beta libraries using iRepertoire HTBI primers and Arm-PCR of CDR3 regions. In the original analysis: About 62 TRBV and 14 TRBJ segments were identified across samples. TCRdb used MiXCR to reprocess the multiplex PCR reads, holding one entry per CDR3 protein. The V and J calls reflect TCRdb's pipeline rather than the authors' work. Of 550,000 or so distinct CDR3 sequences in the sample, more than 10% were seen once. Trimming cost V 6 bases and J 5 bases, with 14 bases left between them. Germline values: CDR1 MNHEY, CDR2 SMNVEV (reference sequence). CDR3 length equals 13 residues. This clonotype came up many times. Its antigen is undetermined. These sequences were also reported in another study, on T cells in Graves' hyperthyroidism and ophthalmopathy. That study reports: In the first-round RT-PCR of the TCR CDR3, the HTBI primer set was used.

The input for sequencing was peripheral blood mononuclear cells (PBMCs), taken at new diagnosis, from a patient treated with antithyroid drugs. The origin of this receptor is a woman in her thirties with Graves disease. The V and J genes are TRBV27 and TRBJ2-7; TRBD2 is a possible D gene (5 bases). This CDR3 is CASSPGSIHEQYF. CDR3 DNA: TGTGCCAGCAGCCCGGGATCTATCCACGAGCAGTACTTC.